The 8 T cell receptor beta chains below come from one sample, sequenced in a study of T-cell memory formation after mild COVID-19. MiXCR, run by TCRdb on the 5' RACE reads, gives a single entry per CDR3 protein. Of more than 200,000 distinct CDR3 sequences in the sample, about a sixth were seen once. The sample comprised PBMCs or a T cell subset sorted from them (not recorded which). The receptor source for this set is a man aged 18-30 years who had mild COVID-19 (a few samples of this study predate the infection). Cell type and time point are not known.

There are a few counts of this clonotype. The CDR3 spells CSAARTGMNTEAFF. For the CDR3, the DNA is TGCAGTGCTGCCCGGACAGGGATGAACACTGAAGCTTTCTTT. V is TRBV20-1 and J is TRBJ1-1, with 8 bases that match TRBD1. The germline gives CDR1 DFQATT, CDR2 SNEGSKA (reference sequence). Trimming cost V 5 bases and J 0 bases; bases outside gene matches: 5. The CDR3 is made up of 14 amino acids.

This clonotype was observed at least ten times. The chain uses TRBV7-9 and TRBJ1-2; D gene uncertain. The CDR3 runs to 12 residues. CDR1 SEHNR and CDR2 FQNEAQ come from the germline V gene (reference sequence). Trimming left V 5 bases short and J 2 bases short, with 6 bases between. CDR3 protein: CASSPENYGYTF. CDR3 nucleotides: TGTGCCAGCAGCCCGGAGAACTATGGCTACACCTTC.

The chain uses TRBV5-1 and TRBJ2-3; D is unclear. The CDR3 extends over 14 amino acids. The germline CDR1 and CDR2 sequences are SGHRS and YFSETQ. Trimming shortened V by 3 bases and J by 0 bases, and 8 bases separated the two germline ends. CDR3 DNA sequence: TGCGCCAGCAGCTACGGGCCAAGCACAGATACGCAGTATTTT. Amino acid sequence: CASSYGPSTDTQYF.

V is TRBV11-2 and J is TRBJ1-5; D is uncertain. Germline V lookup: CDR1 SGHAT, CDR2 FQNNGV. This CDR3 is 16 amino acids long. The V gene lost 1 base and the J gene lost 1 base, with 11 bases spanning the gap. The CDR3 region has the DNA TGTGCCAGCAGCTTAGGCGGGGTTAGAAGCAATCAGCCCCAGCATTTT. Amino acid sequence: CASSLGGVRSNQPQHF. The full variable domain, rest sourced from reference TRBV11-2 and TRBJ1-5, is EAGVAQSPRYKIIEKRQSVAFWCNPISGHATLYWYQQILGQGPKLLIQFQNNGVVDDSQLPKDRFSAERLKGVDSTLKIQPAKLEDSAVYLCASSLGGVRSNQPQHFGDGTRLSIL.

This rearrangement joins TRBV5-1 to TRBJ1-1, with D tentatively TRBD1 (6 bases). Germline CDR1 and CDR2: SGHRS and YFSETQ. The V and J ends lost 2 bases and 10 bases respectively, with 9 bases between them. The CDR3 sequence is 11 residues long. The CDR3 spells CASSFMGAAFF. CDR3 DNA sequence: TGCGCCAGCAGCTTCATGGGGGCAGCTTTCTTT.

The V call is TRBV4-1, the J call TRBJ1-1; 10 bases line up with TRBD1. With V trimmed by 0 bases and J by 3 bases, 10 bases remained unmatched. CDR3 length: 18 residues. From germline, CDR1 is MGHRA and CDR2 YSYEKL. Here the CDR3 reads CASSQDATGGDLYTEAFF. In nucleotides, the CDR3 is TGCGCCAGCAGCCAAGATGCGACAGGGGGCGATTTGTACACTGAAGCTTTCTTT.

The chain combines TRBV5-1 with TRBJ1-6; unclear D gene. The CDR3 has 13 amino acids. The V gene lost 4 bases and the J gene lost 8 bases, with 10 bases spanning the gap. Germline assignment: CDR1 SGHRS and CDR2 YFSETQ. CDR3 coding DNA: TGCGCCAGCAGCCCCGACTGGGATTCACCCCTCCACTTT. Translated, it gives CASSPDWDSPLHF.

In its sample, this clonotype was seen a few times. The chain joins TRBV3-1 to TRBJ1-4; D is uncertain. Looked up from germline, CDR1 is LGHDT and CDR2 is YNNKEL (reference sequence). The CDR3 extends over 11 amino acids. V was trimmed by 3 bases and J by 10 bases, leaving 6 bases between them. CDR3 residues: CASSQTRKLFF. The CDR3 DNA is TGTGCCAGCAGCCAGACTCGAAAACTGTTTTTT.